The count of the clone carrying this TCR beta chain is one. Its antigen is not identified. The data were taken from a study of cytomegalovirus exposure and HLA in healthy donors. Looking at the study overall: Earlier work reported 100 million or so unique TCR beta sequences from about 170 million T cells. Notes on the study in general: Association with HLA alleles at 0.05 false discovery rate was found for 16,951 TCR beta sequences in a later analysis. Cytomegalovirus status, reportedly, was diagnosed with high specificity and sensitivity by the classifier. Sequencing probably produced one cluster of sequence variants that were highly shared.

The primer mix had 60 Vbeta and 13 Jbeta primers. The method was immunoSEQ multiplex PCR; TCRdb's version includes in-frame clones alone and lacks a portion of them. The table includes some 140,000 clones, about 76% detected once. Sequencing was done on a sample of PBMCs. This receptor was obtained from a female donor in good health and CMV-seronegative.

CDR3 loop: CASRPSPATGELFF. The CDR3 DNA follows: TGTGCCAGCAGACCTTCGCCAGCGACCGGGGAGCTGTTTTTT. The chain combines TRBV28 with TRBJ2-2; D unresolved. Germline-derived CDR1 and CDR2 are MDHEN and SYDVKM. CDR3 length equals 14 residues. The ends were cut back, 6 bases at V and 5 bases at J, with 13 bases in the middle.